This record looks at one T cell receptor beta chain sequence and its context. This sample was included in a study of blood T cell repertoires in COVID-19. Study-wide background: Sources were T cells, B-cell-depleted T cells, or PBMCs; the material itself was cDNA or gDNA.

In Cohort 3, a recovered donor had either two negative PCRs, clearance, or symptom resolution. CDR1 and CDR2 from the germline V gene are SGHRS and YFSETQ. This CDR3 comprises 15 residues. Trimming cost V 1 base and J 0 bases, with 10 bases left between them. Only in-frame clones appear in the TCRdb table, and some are missing; sequencing was by immunoSEQ multiplex PCR. This table has around 180,000 clones, about 84% appearing once. The chain has TRBV5-1 and TRBJ1-1, with D possibly TRBD1 on 5 matching bases. Sample: PBMCs or T cells enriched from blood (not recorded which). The TCR sequence derives from a man aged 45-65 years who had recovered from COVID-19. CDR3 sequence: CASSLSGLMNTEAFF. CDR3 DNA sequence: TGCGCCAGCAGCTTGTCAGGGCTTATGAACACTGAAGCTTTCTTT.